The sequence of this TCR beta chain was determined in a study of blood T cell repertoires in COVID-19. Original methodology: Researchers report that nucleated cell counts were estimated from reference gene primer amplification. Sequencing used immunoSEQ multiplex PCR; TCRdb keeps in-frame clones, though not all of them. V, J and clone size derive from that table, while D and trimming were established from the DNA sequence. The sample yields 35,000 to 55,000 clones, around 90% seen once. V was trimmed by 8 bases and J by 2 bases, leaving 13 bases between them. Germline CDR1 and CDR2: MNHEY and SVGAGI. The CDR3 runs 13 residues.

V is TRBV6-5 and J is TRBJ2-7, with a weak D call TRBD1 (6 bases). The sequence came from a man aged 50-59 years with active COVID-19. Input material: peripheral blood. CDR3 protein: CASGLDRTYEQYF. The CDR3 nucleotides are TGTGCCAGCGGGCTGGACAGAACCTACGAGCAGTACTTC.